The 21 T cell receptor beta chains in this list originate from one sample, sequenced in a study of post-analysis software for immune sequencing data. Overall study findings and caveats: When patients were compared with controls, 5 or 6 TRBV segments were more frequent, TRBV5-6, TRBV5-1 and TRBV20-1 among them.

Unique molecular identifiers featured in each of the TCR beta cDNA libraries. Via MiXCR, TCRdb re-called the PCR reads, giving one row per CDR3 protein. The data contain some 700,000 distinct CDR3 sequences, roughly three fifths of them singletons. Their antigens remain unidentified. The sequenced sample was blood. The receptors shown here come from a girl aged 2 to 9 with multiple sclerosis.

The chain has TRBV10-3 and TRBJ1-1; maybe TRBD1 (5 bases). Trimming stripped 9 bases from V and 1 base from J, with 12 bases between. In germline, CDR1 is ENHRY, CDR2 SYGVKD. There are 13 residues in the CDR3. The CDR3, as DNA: TGTGCCATGACCGCGGGGGGGAACACTGAAGCTTTCTTT. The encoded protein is CAMTAGGNTEAFF.

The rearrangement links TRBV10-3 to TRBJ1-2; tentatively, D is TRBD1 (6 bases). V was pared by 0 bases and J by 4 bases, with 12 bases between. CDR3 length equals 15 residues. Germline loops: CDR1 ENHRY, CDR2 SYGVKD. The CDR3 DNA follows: TGTGCCATCAGTGAGTCACTTTGGACAGTCTATGGCTACACCTTC. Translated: CAISESLWTVYGYTF.

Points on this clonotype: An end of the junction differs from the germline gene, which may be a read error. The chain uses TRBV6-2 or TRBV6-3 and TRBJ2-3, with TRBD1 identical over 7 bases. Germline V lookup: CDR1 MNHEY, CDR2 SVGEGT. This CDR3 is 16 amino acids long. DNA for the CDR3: TGTACCAGCAGAACCACCGACAGGGCCTACACAGATACGCAGTATTTT. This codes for CTSRTTDRAYTDTQYF.

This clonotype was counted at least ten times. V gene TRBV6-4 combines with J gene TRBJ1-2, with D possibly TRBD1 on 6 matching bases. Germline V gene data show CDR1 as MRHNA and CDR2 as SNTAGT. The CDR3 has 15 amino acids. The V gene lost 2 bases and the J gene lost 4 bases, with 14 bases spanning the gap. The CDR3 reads CASSDGGRESYGYTF. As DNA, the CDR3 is TGTGCCAGCAGTGACGGGGGCCGGGAAAGCTATGGCTACACCTTC.

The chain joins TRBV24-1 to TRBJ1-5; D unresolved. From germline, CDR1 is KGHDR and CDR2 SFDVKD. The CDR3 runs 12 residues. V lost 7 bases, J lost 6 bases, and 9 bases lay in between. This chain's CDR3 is CATSRGAQPQHF. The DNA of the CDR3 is TGTGCCACCAGCCGGGGAGCTCAGCCCCAGCATTTT.

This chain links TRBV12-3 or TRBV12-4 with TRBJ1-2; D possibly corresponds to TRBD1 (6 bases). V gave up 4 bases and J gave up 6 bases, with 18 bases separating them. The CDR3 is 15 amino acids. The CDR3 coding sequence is TGTGCCAGCAGTTCCTCCTCGGAGGGGACAAATGGCTACACCTTC. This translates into CASSSSSEGTNGYTF.

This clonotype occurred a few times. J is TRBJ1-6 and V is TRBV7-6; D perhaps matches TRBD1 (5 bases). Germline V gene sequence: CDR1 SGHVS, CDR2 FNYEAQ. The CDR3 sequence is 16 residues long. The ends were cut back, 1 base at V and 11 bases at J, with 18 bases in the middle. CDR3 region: CASSLGGAGSTTPLHF. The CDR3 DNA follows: TGTGCCAGCAGCTTAGGAGGCGCAGGGTCGACGACACCCCTCCACTTT.

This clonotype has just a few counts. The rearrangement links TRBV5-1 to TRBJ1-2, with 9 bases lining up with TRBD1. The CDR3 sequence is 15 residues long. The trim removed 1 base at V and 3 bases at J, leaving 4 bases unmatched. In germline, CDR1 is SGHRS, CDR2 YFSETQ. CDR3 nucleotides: TGCGCCAGCAGCTTGACGACAGGGGGGCACTATGGCTACACCTTC. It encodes CASSLTTGGHYGYTF. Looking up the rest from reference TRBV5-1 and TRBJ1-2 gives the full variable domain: KAGVTQTPRYLIKTRGQQVTLSCSPISGHRSVSWYQQTPGQGLQFLFEYFSETQRNKGNFPGRFSGRQFSNSRSEMNVSTLELGDSALYLCASSLTTGGHYGYTFGSGTRLTVV.

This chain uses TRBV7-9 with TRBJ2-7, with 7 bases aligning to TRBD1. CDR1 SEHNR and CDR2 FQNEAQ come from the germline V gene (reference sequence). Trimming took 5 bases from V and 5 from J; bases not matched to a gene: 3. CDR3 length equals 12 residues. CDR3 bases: TGTGCCAGCAGCAATACAGGGGACGAGCAGTACTTC. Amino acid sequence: CASSNTGDEQYF. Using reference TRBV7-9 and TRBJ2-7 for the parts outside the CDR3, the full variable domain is DTGVSQNPRHKITKRGQNVTFRCDPISEHNRLYWYRQTLGQGPEFLTYFQNEAQLEKSRLLSDRFSAERPKGSFSTLEIQRTEQGDSAMYLCASSNTGDEQYFGPGTRLTVT.

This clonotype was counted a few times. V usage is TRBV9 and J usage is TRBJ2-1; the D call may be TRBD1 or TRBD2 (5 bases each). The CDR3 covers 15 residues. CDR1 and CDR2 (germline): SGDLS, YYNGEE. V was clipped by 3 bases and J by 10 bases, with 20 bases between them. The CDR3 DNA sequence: TGTGCCAGCAGCGAGACCCTCGGGACGGTTGCCGAGCAGTTCTTC. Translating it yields CASSETLGTVAEQFF.

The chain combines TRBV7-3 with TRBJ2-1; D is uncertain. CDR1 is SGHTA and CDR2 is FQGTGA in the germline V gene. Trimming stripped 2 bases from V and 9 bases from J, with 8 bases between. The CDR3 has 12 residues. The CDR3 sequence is CASSLSTAEQFF. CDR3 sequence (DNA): TGTGCCAGCAGCTTATCGACGGCTGAGCAGTTCTTC.

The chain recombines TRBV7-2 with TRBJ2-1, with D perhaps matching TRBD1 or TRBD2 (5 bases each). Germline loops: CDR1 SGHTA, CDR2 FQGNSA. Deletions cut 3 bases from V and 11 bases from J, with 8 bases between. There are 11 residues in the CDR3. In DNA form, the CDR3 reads TGTGCCAGCAGCTTCGGGACCCAGCAGTTCTTC. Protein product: CASSFGTQQFF.

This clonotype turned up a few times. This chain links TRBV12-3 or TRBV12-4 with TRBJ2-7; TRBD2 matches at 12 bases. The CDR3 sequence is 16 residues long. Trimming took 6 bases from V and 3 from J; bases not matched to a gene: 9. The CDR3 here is CASSPTSGGSSYEQYF. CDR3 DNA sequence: TGTGCCAGCAGCCCGACTAGCGGGGGATCCAGCTACGAGCAGTACTTC.

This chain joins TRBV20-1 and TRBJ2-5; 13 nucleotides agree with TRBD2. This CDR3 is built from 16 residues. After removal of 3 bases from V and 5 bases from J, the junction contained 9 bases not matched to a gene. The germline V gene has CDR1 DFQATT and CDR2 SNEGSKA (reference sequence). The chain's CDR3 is CSASPTSGGAVETQYF. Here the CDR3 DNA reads TGCAGTGCTAGCCCTACTAGCGGGGGGGCCGTTGAGACCCAGTACTTC.

The CDR3 sequence is CATSTWGGAGDTQYF. The CDR3 DNA sequence: TGTGCCACCAGCACTTGGGGGGGGGCCGGAGATACGCAGTATTTT. The rearrangement joins TRBV15 to TRBJ2-3; a weak D match, TRBD2 (7 bases). The CDR3 is made up of 15 amino acids. Germline lookup yields CDR1 LNHNV and CDR2 YYDKDF (reference sequence). The V end lost 4 bases, the J end lost 5 bases, and 16 bases lay between the germline ends.

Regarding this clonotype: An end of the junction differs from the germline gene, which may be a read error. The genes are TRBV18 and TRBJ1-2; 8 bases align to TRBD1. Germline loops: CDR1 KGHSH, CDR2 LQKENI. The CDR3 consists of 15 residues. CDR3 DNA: TGTGCCGGCTCACCCCCCGACAGGGGAAGAAATGGCTACACCTTC. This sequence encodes CAGSPPDRGRNGYTF.

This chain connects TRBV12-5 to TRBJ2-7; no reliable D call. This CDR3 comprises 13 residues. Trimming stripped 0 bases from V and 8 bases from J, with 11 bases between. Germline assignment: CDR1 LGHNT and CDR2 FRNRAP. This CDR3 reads CASGLVLAGQQYF. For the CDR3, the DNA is TGTGCTAGTGGTTTGGTACTGGCAGGACAGCAGTACTTC.

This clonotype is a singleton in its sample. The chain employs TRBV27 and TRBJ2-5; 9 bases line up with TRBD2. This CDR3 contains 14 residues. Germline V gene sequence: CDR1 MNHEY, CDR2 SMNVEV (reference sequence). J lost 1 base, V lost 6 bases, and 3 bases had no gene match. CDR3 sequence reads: CASRLAGIQETQYF. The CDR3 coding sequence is TGTGCCAGCAGGCTAGCGGGGATCCAAGAGACCCAGTACTTC.

CDR3 nucleotide sequence: TGCAGCGTTGATCGGGCGGCGGGGGTCACAGATACGCAGTATTTT. Translated, it gives CSVDRAAGVTDTQYF. This rearrangement joins TRBV29-1 to TRBJ2-3; 7 bases match TRBD2. The V gene end was trimmed by 3 bases and the J gene end by 2 bases; junction bases not matched to a gene: 8. The CDR3 loop spans 15 amino acids. CDR1 SQVTM and CDR2 ANQGSEA come from the germline V gene.

CDR3 protein: CATSRGGEANYGYTF. CDR3 nucleotides: TGTGCCACCAGCAGAGGGGGGGAGGCTAACTATGGCTACACCTTC. The V and J genes are TRBV15 and TRBJ1-2; D possibly corresponds to TRBD1 (5 bases). The CDR3 length is 15 residues. Per the germline V gene, CDR1 is LNHNV and CDR2 is YYDKDF (reference sequence). V was shortened by 1 base and J by 0 bases, with 9 bases between the two germline ends.

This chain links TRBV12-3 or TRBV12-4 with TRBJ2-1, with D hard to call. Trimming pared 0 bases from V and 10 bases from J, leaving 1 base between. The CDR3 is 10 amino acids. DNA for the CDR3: TGTGCCAGCAGTTTAGCGGAGCAGTTCTTC. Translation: CASSLAEQFF.